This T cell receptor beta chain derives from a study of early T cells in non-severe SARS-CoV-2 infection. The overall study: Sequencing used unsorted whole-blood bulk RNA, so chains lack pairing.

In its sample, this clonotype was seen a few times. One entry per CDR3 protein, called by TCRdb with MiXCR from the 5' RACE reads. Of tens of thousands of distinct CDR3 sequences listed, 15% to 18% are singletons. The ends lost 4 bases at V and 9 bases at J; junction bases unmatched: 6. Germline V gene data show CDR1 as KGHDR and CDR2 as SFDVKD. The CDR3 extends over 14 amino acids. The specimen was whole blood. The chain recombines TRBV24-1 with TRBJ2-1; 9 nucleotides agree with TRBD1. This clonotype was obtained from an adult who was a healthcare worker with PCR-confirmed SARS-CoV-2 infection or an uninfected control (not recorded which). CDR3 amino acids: CATSDWGQGGEQFF. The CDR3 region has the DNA TGTGCCACCAGTGACTGGGGACAGGGAGGTGAGCAGTTCTTC.